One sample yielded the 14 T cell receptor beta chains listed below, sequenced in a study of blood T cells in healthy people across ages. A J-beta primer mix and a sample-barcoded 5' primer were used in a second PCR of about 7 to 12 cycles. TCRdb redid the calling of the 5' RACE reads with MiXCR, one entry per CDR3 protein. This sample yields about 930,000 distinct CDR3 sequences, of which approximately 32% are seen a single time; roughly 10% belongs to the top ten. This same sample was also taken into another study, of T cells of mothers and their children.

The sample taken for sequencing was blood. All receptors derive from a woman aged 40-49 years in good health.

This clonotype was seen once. CDR3 protein: CSARDLGSQETQYF. The CDR3 DNA follows: TGCAGTGCTAGAGATCTAGGGTCCCAAGAGACCCAGTACTTC. The chain combines TRBV20-1 with TRBJ2-5; no reliable D call. The V end lost 0 bases, the J end lost 1 base, and 9 bases lay between the germline ends. The CDR3 spans 14 residues. The germline CDR1 and CDR2 sequences are DFQATT and SNEGSKA (reference sequence).

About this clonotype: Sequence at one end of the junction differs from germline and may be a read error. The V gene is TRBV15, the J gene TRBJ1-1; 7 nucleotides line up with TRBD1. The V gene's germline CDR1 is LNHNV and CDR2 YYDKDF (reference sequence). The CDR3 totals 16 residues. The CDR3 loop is CTTSRGSEGGYTEAFF. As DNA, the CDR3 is TGTACCACCAGCAGGGGGTCGGAGGGAGGCTACACTGAAGCTTTCTTT.

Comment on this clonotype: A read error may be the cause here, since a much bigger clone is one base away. The CDR3 spells CASSPPDSISYNEQVF. CDR3 bases: TGTGCCAGCAGCCCTCCCGACAGCATCTCCTACAATGAGCAGGTCTTC. The chain recombines TRBV7-9 with TRBJ2-1; tentatively, D is TRBD1 (5 bases). Germline V gives CDR1 SEHNR, CDR2 FQNEAQ (reference sequence). The CDR3 covers 16 residues.

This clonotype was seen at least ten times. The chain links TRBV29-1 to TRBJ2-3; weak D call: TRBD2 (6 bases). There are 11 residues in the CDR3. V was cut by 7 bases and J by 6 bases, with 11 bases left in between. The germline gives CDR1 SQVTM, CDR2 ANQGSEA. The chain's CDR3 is CSGGDSDTQYF. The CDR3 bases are TGCAGCGGGGGGGACTCTGATACGCAGTATTTT.

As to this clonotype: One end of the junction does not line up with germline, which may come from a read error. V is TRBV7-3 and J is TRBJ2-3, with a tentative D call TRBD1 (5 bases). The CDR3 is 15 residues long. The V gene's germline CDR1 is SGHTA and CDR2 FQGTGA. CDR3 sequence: CTSSKTREYTDTQYF. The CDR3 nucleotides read TGTACCAGCAGCAAGACCAGGGAATACACTGATACGCAGTATTTT.

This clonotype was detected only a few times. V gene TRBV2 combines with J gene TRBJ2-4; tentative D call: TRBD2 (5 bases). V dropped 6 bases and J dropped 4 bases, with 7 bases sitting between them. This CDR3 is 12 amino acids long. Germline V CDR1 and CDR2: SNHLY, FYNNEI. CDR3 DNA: TGTGCCAGCAGATGGACTAAAAACATTCAGTACTTC. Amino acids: CASRWTKNIQYF.

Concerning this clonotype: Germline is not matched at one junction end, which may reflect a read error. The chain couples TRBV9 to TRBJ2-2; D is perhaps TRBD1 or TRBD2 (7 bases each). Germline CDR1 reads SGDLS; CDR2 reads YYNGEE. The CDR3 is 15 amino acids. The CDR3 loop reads CASRARAGGRGGLFF. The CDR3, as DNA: TGTGCCAGCAGAGCCCGGGCAGGGGGAAGGGGGGGGCTGTTTTTT.

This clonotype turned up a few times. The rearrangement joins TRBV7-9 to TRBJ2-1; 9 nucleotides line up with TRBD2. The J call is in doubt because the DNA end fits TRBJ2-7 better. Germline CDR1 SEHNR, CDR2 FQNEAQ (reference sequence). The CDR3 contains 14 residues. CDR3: CASSLGLAYNEQYF. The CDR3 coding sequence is TGTGCCAGCAGCTTGGGACTAGCCTACAATGAGCAGTACTTC.

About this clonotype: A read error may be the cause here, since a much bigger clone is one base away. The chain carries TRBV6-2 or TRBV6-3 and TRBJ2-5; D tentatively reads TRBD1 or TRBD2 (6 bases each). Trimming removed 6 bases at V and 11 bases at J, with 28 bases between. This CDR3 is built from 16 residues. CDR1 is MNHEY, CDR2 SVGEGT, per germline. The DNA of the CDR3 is TGTGCCAGCAGCTCCGGGGGCTTCAACCGGGGCAATGAGCAGTACTTC. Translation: CASSSGGFNRGNEQYF.

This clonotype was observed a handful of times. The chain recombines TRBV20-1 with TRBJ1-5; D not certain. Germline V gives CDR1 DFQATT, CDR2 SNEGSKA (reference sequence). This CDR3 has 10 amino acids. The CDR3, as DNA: TGCAGCGGCGGGGATCAGCCCCAGCATTTT. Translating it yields CSGGDQPQHF.

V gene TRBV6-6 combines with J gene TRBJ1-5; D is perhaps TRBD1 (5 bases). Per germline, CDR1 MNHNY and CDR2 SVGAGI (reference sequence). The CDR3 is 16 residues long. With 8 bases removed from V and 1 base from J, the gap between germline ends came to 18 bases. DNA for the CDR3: TGTGCCAGCCGTCGGGGGGGGGAGAGGAGCAATCAGCCCCAGCATTTT. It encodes CASRRGGERSNQPQHF.

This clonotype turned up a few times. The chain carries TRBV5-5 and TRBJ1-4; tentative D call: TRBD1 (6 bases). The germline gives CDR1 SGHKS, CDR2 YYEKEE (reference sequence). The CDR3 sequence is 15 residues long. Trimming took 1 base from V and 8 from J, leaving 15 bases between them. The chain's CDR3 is CASSLITGLEEKLFF. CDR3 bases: TGTGCCAGCAGCTTGATTACAGGGTTGGAAGAAAAACTGTTTTTT.

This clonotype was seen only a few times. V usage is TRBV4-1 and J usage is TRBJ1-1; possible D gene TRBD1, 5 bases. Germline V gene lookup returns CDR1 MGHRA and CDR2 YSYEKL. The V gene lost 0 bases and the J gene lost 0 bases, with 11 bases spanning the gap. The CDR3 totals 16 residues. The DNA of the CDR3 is TGCGCCAGCAGCCAAGAGGGGCCAGCGTTGAACACTGAAGCTTTCTTT. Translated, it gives CASSQEGPALNTEAFF.

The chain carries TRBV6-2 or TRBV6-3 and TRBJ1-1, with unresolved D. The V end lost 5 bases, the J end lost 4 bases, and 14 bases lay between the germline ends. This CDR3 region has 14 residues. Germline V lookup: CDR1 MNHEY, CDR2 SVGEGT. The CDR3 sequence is CASSDPPSATEAFF. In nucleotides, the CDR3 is TGTGCCAGCAGTGACCCCCCCTCGGCCACTGAAGCTTTCTTT.